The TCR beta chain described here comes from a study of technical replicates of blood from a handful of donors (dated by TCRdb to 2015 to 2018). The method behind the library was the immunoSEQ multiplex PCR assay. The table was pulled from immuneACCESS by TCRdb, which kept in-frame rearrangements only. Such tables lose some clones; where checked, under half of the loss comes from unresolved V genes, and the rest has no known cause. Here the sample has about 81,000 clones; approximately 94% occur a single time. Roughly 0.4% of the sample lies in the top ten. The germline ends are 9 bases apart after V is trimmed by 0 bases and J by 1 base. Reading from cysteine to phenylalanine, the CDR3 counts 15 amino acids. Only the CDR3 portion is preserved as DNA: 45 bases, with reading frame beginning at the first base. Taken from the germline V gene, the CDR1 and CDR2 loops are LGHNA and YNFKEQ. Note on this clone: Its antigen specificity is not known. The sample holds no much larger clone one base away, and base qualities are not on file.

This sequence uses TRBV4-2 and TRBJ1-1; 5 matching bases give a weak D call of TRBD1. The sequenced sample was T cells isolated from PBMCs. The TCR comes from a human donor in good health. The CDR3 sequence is CASSQDGGANTEAFF. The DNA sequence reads TGTGCCAGCAGCCAAGACGGTGGGGCGAACACTGAAGCTTTCTTT.